The rows below give T cell receptor beta chains drawn from one sample of a study of CXCR3-negative and CXCR3-positive naive CD8 T cells. TCRdb processed the 5' RACE reads again and assigns one entry to each CDR3 protein, with no DNA. Recorded for this sample: approximately 88,000 distinct CDR3 sequences. Material: naive CXCR3- CD8+ T cells from blood. These receptor sequences come from a human donor in good health. Some clones in this sample may be carry-over from other donors' samples. Each CDR3 is given with its conserved first and last residue. The order of the fields is CDR3 length, V gene, J gene, clone size, CDR3 protein. For some rows the clone size is stated as once, few or many, or as a class when expanded; others skip it.

15	TRBV7-9	TRBJ1-2	-	CASSLQDPGPRGYTF
15	TRBV29-1	TRBJ2-7	-	CSVESSGTASYEQYF
15	TRBV12-3/TRBV12-4	TRBJ1-1	-	CASSPGEGIVTEAFF
14	TRBV12-3/TRBV12-4	TRBJ2-7	-	CASRGQGSADEQYF
16	TRBV15	TRBJ2-7	-	CATSRDHRQFSYEQYF
16	TRBV3-1	TRBJ2-1	-	CASSQEEAGGQNEQFF
14	TRBV12-3/TRBV12-4	TRBJ2-3	-	CASSGGTATDTQYF
18	TRBV20-1	TRBJ2-1	-	CSASGVGVGGSSYNEQFF
14	TRBV28	TRBJ1-5	-	CASSFVDGDQPQHF
13	TRBV24-1	TRBJ1-5	-	CATSDLGAGPQHF
17	TRBV6-4	TRBJ2-1	-	CASSDAASGGDSGEQFF
13	TRBV6-5	TRBJ2-2	-	CASSYSRSGELFF
15	TRBV7-9	TRBJ2-7	-	CASSLVVDRNYEQYF
15	TRBV6-2/TRBV6-3	TRBJ2-7	-	CASSQGPTGSYEQYF
14	TRBV12-3/TRBV12-4	TRBJ2-2	-	CASSWGLRTGELFF
12	TRBV20-1	TRBJ2-1	-	CSARGLGNEQFF
15	TRBV3-1	TRBJ2-1	-	CASSQGGFIGNEQFF
19	TRBV7-9	TRBJ1-4	-	CASSLLRITGGVTNEKLFF
14	TRBV29-1	TRBJ2-2	-	CSATPGHRTGELFF
13	TRBV21-1	TRBJ2-7	-	CASSNWGTCEQYF
16	TRBV2	TRBJ2-5	-	CATKRDRLAGVVTQYF
14	TRBV13	TRBJ2-7	-	CASSPPGQIYEQYF
15	TRBV4-3	TRBJ1-4	-	CASSLSTGLYEKLFF
15	TRBV7-9	TRBJ2-7	-	CASSHPPTSGYEQYF
13	TRBV5-1	TRBJ2-7	-	CASSQDMITEQYF
15	TRBV15	TRBJ2-2	-	CATSRDRGNTGELFF
14	TRBV29-1	TRBJ1-2	-	CSVTTPGLNGGYTF
15	TRBV4-1	TRBJ2-7	-	CASSGETGGFREQYF
13	TRBV7-9	TRBJ2-5	-	CASSQTGSETQYF
14	TRBV30	TRBJ1-5	-	CAWSVPYDNQPQHF
13	TRBV6-2/TRBV6-3	TRBJ1-5	-	CASSYPTDQPQHF
15	TRBV28	TRBJ2-7	-	CASSLVGTLEYEQYF
13	TRBV12-3/TRBV12-4	TRBJ2-7	-	CASNPVGSDEQYF
17	TRBV25-1	TRBJ1-2	-	CASSSPKEGGPNYGYTF
15	TRBV7-8	TRBJ1-5	medium-sized	CASSLWGESNQPQHF
14	TRBV12-3/TRBV12-4	TRBJ2-4	-	CASSFHEHENIQYF
14	TRBV29-1	TRBJ2-5	-	CSVEGGILPETQYF
13	TRBV25-1	TRBJ1-1	-	CASSEGYVPGAFF
16	TRBV11-2	TRBJ2-1	-	CASSPNAGGPGNEQFF
12	TRBV29-1	TRBJ2-2	-	CSVAVSSGELFF
14	TRBV9	TRBJ2-6	-	CASRGGSGANVLTF
14	TRBV29-1	TRBJ2-2	-	CSVEEGLNTGELFF
14	TRBV12-3/TRBV12-4	TRBJ2-7	-	CASSLLAGIYEQYF
13	TRBV27	TRBJ2-7	-	CASSLNGGGEQYF
15	TRBV28	TRBJ1-5	-	CASGSSEGGNQPQHF
11	TRBV28	TRBJ2-1	-	CASSSGAEQFF
15	TRBV4-1	TRBJ1-1	-	CASSPRATTNTEAFF
15	TRBV5-1	TRBJ2-7	-	CASSLGQGAGYEQYF